This T cell receptor (beta chain) originates from a study of patients and donors after allogeneic stem cell transplantation. TCRdb ran MiXCR on the RT-PCR reads and lists one entry per CDR3 protein. This table has almost 90,000 distinct CDR3 sequences, approximately 5% appearing once. This clonotype turned up a few times. The germline V and J ends were trimmed by 0 bases and 3 bases, with 7 bases remaining between them. CDR1 is SGHKS and CDR2 is YYEKEE in the germline V gene (reference sequence). The CDR3 extends over 13 amino acids. The source of this sequence is a human donor who was either an allogeneic HSCT recipient or a stem cell or donor lymphocyte infusion donor (not recorded which). It is not recorded whose cells these are; they may come from a transplant donor. The sequenced material came from blood, either unsorted or a sorted T cell fraction (not recorded which). The gene calls are TRBV5-5 and TRBJ2-7, with D perhaps matching TRBD1 (6 bases). The CDR3 nucleotides are TGTGCCAGCAGCTTGGTCAGGGGCTACGAGCAGTACTTC. It translates to CASSLVRGYEQYF.